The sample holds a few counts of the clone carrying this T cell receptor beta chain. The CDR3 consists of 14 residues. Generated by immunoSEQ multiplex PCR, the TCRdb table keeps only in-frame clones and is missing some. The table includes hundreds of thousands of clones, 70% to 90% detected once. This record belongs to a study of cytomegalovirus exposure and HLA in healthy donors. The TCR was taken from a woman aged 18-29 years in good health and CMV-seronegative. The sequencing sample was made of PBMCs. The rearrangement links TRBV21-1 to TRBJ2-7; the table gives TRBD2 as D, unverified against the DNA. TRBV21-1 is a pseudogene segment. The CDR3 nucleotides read TGTGCCAGAACGAGCGGGAGGGATACCTACGAGCAGTACTTC. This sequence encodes CARTSGRDTYEQYF.